A selection of T cell receptor beta chains follows, all from one sample in a study of PD-1 blockade in classical Hodgkin lymphoma. Sequencing used immunoSEQ multiplex PCR; TCRdb keeps in-frame clones, though not all of them. The sample records 90,000 to 100,000 clones, about four fifths being singletons. The specimen was peripheral blood mononuclear cells (PBMCs), collected before the second cycle of nivolumab. The receptors were gathered from a human donor with classical Hodgkin lymphoma. Each CDR3 is given without its conserved first and last residue.

>TRBJ2-5|TRBV18
ASSPDGRETQY
>TRBJ2-2|TRBV10-3
AISNHQGGAGELF
>TRBJ2-5|TRBV2
ASSEAPGRGETQY
>TRBJ2-1|TRBV18
ASSPLGTGRGEQF
>TRBJ2-1|TRBV4-1
ASSPVNRGGSYNEQF
>TRBJ1-1|TRBV6-5
ASVSQGARGTEAF
>TRBJ1-1|TRBV25-1
ASSGIPMNTEAF
>TRBJ1-1|TRBV19
ASSGRDRDRGRGNTEAF
>TRBJ1-4|TRBV10-3
AISAQGTNEKLF
>TRBJ2-1|TRBV7-2
ASSLAPGNEQF
>TRBJ2-7|TRBV7-9
ASSRAAGQGSYEQY
>TRBJ2-1|TRBV7-9
ASSLLNEQF
>TRBJ2-1|TRBV5-1
ASSSYPTSGTNNEQF
>TRBJ2-2|TRBV27
ASSLSGGHGELF
>TRBJ2-3|TRBV27
ASSLRASTDTQY
>TRBJ2-7|TRBV7-2
ASSGPQGPNYEQY
>TRBJ1-1|TRBV18
ASSPLRRARDAEAF
>TRBJ2-3|TRBV29-1
SVLSSGQGTQY
>TRBJ2-7|TRBV28
ASSSQGGRTSGRPYEQY
>TRBJ2-3|TRBV18
ASSQTGTASTDTQY
>TRBJ1-2|TRBV9
ASSVAVGGSGYT
>TRBJ2-1|TRBV5-1
ASSLSSSGRSRGSEQF
>TRBJ2-7|TRBV9
ASSPTGTTYEQY
>TRBJ1-5|TRBV19
ASNLGTGSQPQH
>TRBJ1-1|TRBV4-2
ASSRSDGGTEAF
>TRBJ1-4|TRBV15
ATSREGHSEEKLF
>TRBJ2-7|TRBV12-1
ASSPRTSGIYEQY
>TRBJ1-2|TRBV7-2
ASSPTGRFYGYT
>TRBJ1-2|TRBV9
ASSAMGQGAYGYT
>TRBJ1-4|TRBV19
ATLPGPWTEKLF
>TRBJ2-1|TRBV2
ASSPDRGYSGEQF
>TRBJ1-1|TRBV19
ASSIDQGPTEAF
>TRBJ1-1|TRBV30
AWSFTTGSAAEAF
>TRBJ2-1|TRBV9
ASSVGVDSSYNEQF
>TRBJ1-4|TRBV5-1
ASSLAGVTEKLF
>TRBJ2-5|TRBV5-4
ASSPGPSQETQY
>TRBJ2-3|TRBV5-1
ASSLTGGEADTQY
>TRBJ2-2|TRBV27
ASSLSGAFGELF
>TRBJ2-7|TRBV7-2
ASSSDGGRLAAYEQY
>TRBJ2-2|TRBV11-2
ASSLLGTGVNPGELF
>TRBJ2-3|TRBV27
ASAHGRTSVPSTDTQY
>TRBJ2-7|TRBV29-1
SAGNSDEQY
>TRBJ2-7|TRBV7-9
ASSLGGLAGTYEQY
>TRBJ2-5|TRBV12-5
ASGPGHRVQETQY
>TRBJ2-7|TRBV20-1
SATDRGEQY
>TRBJ2-3|TRBV7-2
ASRIAGSTDTQY
>TRBJ1-5|TRBV28
ASSSGPGNQPQH
>TRBJ1-1|TRBV10-3
AISDGTDTEAF
>TRBJ2-3|TRBV2
AKNTDTQY
>TRBJ2-2|TRBV7-6
ASREGTNTGELF
>TRBJ2-1|TRBV10-3
AISVGQGEGNEQF
>TRBJ2-7|TRBV4-3
ASSQDWTGVYEQY
>TRBJ2-1|TRBV6-5
ASSAWSYNEQF
>TRBJ2-1|TRBV13
ASSLGGRAYNEQF
>TRBJ2-1|TRBV7-3
ASSSRRPGGEYNEQF
>TRBJ2-7|TRBV10-3
ATTRGDEQY
>TRBJ2-3|TRBV27
ASSLGLGYTDTQY
>TRBJ1-2|TRBV5-1
ASSTFVGGEKLRGYT
>TRBJ2-7|TRBV10-3
AIRGLVSSYEQY